This T cell receptor beta chain was profiled in a study of blood T cell repertoires in COVID-19 (dated by TCRdb to the early 2020s). In terms of the full investigation: Samples covering the acute and convalescent phases of COVID-19 were provided by collaborators in the United States, Italy and Spain. Sample metadata almost always included a de-identified subject ID, COVID-19 status, age in years and sex. A freely available public database, intended as a resource for researchers studying the immune response to SARS-CoV-2, is where the repertoires were released. Samples were obtained from the ongoing ImmuneRACE study (first 160 participants) and from over 1,000 subjects provided by 6 global collaborators. HLA class I and class II types, where available, came from metadata supplied by the sample provider rather than from assay-based typing. The dataset comprised deeply sampled blood TCRbeta repertoires from subjects exposed to, actively infected with, or recovered from COVID-19. The prospective study material was composed of cDNA or gDNA derived from T cells, B-cell-depleted T cells, or PBMCs. Broad study findings and their caveats: The amount of clinical and demographic metadata varied by source and participant and was provided uncurated.

Notes on this clone: Which antigen it targets is not known. Base quality data are lacking; no much larger clone is found one base away.

TCRbeta CDR3 regions were amplified from genomic DNA by means of the immunoSEQ Assay, a bias-controlled multiplex PCR. As for how the authors treated the data: Nucleated cell counts per sample were estimated from amplification of reference gene primers within the assay. To quantify the absolute abundance of each unique TCRbeta CDR3 rearrangement, sequence reads were collapsed and filtered. For each sample, productive Simpson clonality was calculated as the square root of Simpson's diversity index over productive rearrangements. TCRdb holds this immuneACCESS table with in-frame rearrangements only. Some clones are missing; in checked studies, unresolved V genes explain under half, and the rest has no known cause. That table gives V, J and clone size, and the DNA gave D and trimming. The sample table holds 110,000 to 150,000 clones, of which about 80% were seen once. Clones ranked in the top ten supply 6% of the sample.

Participants in the prospective study were enrolled through a virtual design, were aged about 18 to 100 years, and lived in approximately 24 United States geographic areas. To assign participants to cohorts, the prospective study relied on clinical history that participants themselves reported in a screening survey and a study questionnaire. ImmuneRACE Cohort 3 recovered participants were defined by two consecutive negative NP/OP PCR tests, healthcare professional clearance, or symptom resolution. Each participant in the prospective study had whole blood, serum and a nasopharyngeal or oropharyngeal swab collected by mobile phlebotomists. Additional blood draws and questionnaires over an approximately two-month period could optionally be provided by prospective study participants. Blood samples from the prospective study were shipped frozen or at room temperature prior to DNA extraction. In the germline V gene, CDR1 corresponds to SGHTA and CDR2 to FQGNSA. The CDR3 spans 14 residues, from the cysteine through the phenylalanine. This entry keeps only the CDR3 DNA: 42 bases, framed from base 1. V sheds 2 bases and J sheds 6 bases, leaving 11 bases between their ends.

The chain is encoded by TRBV7-2 joined to TRBJ1-3; confidence is insufficient to name the D gene. This receptor was obtained from a woman aged 50 to 60 who had recovered from COVID-19. Sample: PBMCs or T cells enriched from blood (not recorded which). The nucleotide sequence reads as follows: TGTGCCAGCAGCTTATTCGCGGGAGAAAACACCATATATTTT. Translated, this gives CASSLFAGENTIYF. The variable domain in full, with residues beyond the CDR3 obtained from the reference TRBV7-2 and TRBJ1-3 genes, is GAGVSQSPSNKVTEKGKDVELRCDPISGHTALYWYRQSLGQGLEFLIYFQGNSAPDKSGLPSDRFSAERTGGSVSTLTIQRTQQEDSAVYLCASSLFAGENTIYFGEGSWLTVV.